The entry below describes one T cell receptor beta chain. Antigen: not known. The CDR3 extends over 13 amino acids. V was trimmed by 3 bases and J by 4 bases, leaving 6 bases between them. Germline V gives CDR1 SGHTA, CDR2 FQGTGA. This specimen belongs to a study of beta chain features in type 1 diabetes. The study's findings and limits: Significant though moderate, a shortening of TCRB CDR3s appeared in all four CD4+ subsets of Type 1 diabetes patients.

The isolated RNA, all of it, was reverse transcribed, so expressed TCRB transcripts were what got sequenced. Data came from immunoSEQ multiplex PCR; TCRdb stores just in-frame clones and leaves some out. The repertoire includes hundreds of thousands of clones, roughly an eighth of them detected once, and around 0.04% sits in the top ten. The TCR sequence derives from a young man with type 1 diabetes. The sequenced sample consisted of naive CD4+ T cells from blood. The genes are TRBV7-3 and TRBJ1-4, with D hard to call. CDR3 nucleotides: TGTGCCAGCAGCTTTACAGTTAATGAAAAACTGTTTTTT. Encoded protein: CASSFTVNEKLFF. Supplemented by reference TRBV7-3 and TRBJ1-4, the full variable domain reads GAGVSQTPSNKVTEKGKYVELRCDPISGHTALYWYRQSLGQGPEFLIYFQGTGAADDSGLPNDRFFAVRPEGSVSTLKIQRTERGDSAVYLCASSFTVNEKLFFGSGTQLSVL.